The 20 T cell receptor beta chains given below trace back to one sample, sequenced in a study of T cell responses to AZD1222 COVID-19 vaccine. The data were produced by immunoSEQ multiplex PCR, yet TCRdb's version contains in-frame clones alone and is incomplete. Of about 180,000 clones in the sample, more than 80% were seen once. The material was peripheral blood, obtained 28 days after the second dose of the MenACWY control vaccine. These receptors all stem from an adult who received the MenACWY meningococcal vaccine as a control.

With regard to this clone: This sample includes further DNA sequences coding for the same CDR3. J is TRBJ1-1 and V is TRBV7-2; D call uncertain. The V end lost 4 bases, the J end lost 0 bases, and 6 bases lay between the germline ends. CDR1 and CDR2 (germline): SGHTA, FQGNSA. The CDR3 has 13 amino acids. The CDR3 reads CASSSQMNTEAFF. For the CDR3, the DNA is TGTGCCAGCAGCTCACAGATGAACACTGAAGCTTTCTTT.

The chain links TRBV7-3 to TRBJ2-6; D unresolved. Between the trimmed V and J ends, which lost 3 bases and 3 bases, there was a span of 12 bases. Germline values: CDR1 SGHTA, CDR2 FQGTGA. The CDR3 length is 16 residues. CDR3: CASSLGWGGGANVLTF. The CDR3 nucleotides read TGTGCCAGCAGCTTGGGTTGGGGTGGTGGGGCCAACGTCCTGACTTTC.

This chain uses TRBV28 with TRBJ2-6; D is uncertain. CDR1 and CDR2 (germline): MDHEN, SYDVKM. CDR3 length equals 13 residues. V lost 6 bases and J 2 bases, leaving 5 bases between the germline ends. CDR3 sequence: CASSPAGANVLTF. As DNA, the CDR3 is TGTGCCAGCAGCCCCGCTGGGGCCAACGTCCTGACTTTC.

CDR3 DNA sequence: TGCGCCAGCAGCCAAGACGTGGGGAATTCACCCCTCCACTTT. The encoded protein is CASSQDVGNSPLHF. The chain couples TRBV4-3 to TRBJ1-6; D is unresolved. Germline values: CDR1 LGHNA, CDR2 YSLEER. V was clipped by 0 bases and J by 7 bases, with 7 bases between them. CDR3 length: 14 amino acids.

This clone was observed a single time. The J gene is TRBJ1-1, the V gene TRBV6-5, with TRBD1 as a possible D gene (6 bases). The germline CDR1 and CDR2 sequences are MNHEY and SVGAGI. V lost 6 bases, J lost 2 bases, and 13 bases lay in between. The CDR3 is 14 amino acids. CDR3 sequence: CASRDPGENTEAFF. The CDR3, as DNA: TGTGCCAGCAGGGACCCAGGGGAAAACACTGAAGCTTTCTTT.

The rearrangement joins TRBV28 to TRBJ2-7; tentatively, D is TRBD1 (5 bases). Germline V gene sequence: CDR1 MDHEN, CDR2 SYDVKM. This CDR3 is 15 amino acids long. V lost 2 bases to trimming and J lost 2 bases, with 13 bases between them. The CDR3 reads CASSLLRGRPYEQYF. The CDR3 DNA follows: TGTGCCAGCAGTTTACTAAGGGGTAGGCCCTACGAGCAGTACTTC. Complete variable domain (other parts from reference TRBV28 and TRBJ2-7): DVKVTQSSRYLVKRTGEKVFLECVQDMDHENMFWYRQDPGLGLRLIYFSYDVKMKEKGDIPEGYSVSREKKERFSLILESASTNQTSMYLCASSLLRGRPYEQYFGPGTRLTVT.

The rearrangement links TRBV11-2 to TRBJ1-2, with no clear D. This CDR3 has 11 residues. The germline V and J ends were trimmed by 4 bases and 5 bases, with 5 bases remaining between them. Germline loops: CDR1 SGHAT, CDR2 FQNNGV. Here the CDR3 reads CASSSPYGYTF. DNA of the CDR3: TGTGCCAGCAGCTCACCTTATGGCTACACCTTC.

The chain links TRBV5-5 to TRBJ2-2; D gene uncertain. V was cut by 5 bases and J by 5 bases, with 10 bases left in between. Looked up from germline, CDR1 is SGHKS and CDR2 is YYEKEE (reference sequence). The CDR3 is 13 amino acids. The CDR3 DNA sequence: TGTGCCAGCAGTTTGCAGTGGACCGGGGAGCTGTTTTTT. Residues: CASSLQWTGELFF.

The V gene is TRBV20-1, the J gene TRBJ1-1; 9 bases agree with TRBD1. Germline loops: CDR1 DFQATT, CDR2 SNEGSKA (reference sequence). CDR3 size: 11 residues. CDR3: CRLTGGSEAFF. CDR3 bases: TGCAGACTGACAGGGGGGAGTGAAGCTTTCTTT.

V is TRBV28 and J is TRBJ2-7, with D possibly matching TRBD2 (5 bases). Trimming removed 4 bases at V and 2 bases at J, with 15 bases between. The germline gives CDR1 MDHEN, CDR2 SYDVKM. The CDR3 is 15 amino acids. In DNA form, the CDR3 reads TGTGCCAGCAGTTCGCCCGCGACTATAGCCTACGAGCAGTACTTC. It codes for CASSSPATIAYEQYF.

J is TRBJ1-5 and V is TRBV7-9; D is ambiguous. The CDR3 is made up of 13 amino acids. V lost 3 bases and J 2 bases, leaving 5 bases between the germline ends. Germline assignment: CDR1 SEHNR and CDR2 FQNEAQ (reference sequence). The CDR3 sequence is CASSFGRNQPQHF. The DNA for the CDR3 is TGTGCCAGCAGCTTCGGCCGCAATCAGCCCCAGCATTTT.

The chain carries TRBV11-3 and TRBJ1-1; TRBD1 is a possible D gene (6 bases). Trimming took 1 base from V and 4 from J, leaving 10 bases between them. Germline CDR1 is SGHNT and CDR2 is YENEEA. CDR3 length equals 14 residues. The CDR3 protein is CASSLAGASTEAFF. In nucleotides, the CDR3 is TGTGCCAGCAGCTTAGCAGGGGCAAGCACTGAAGCTTTCTTT. Full variable domain (remainder filled in from reference TRBV11-3 and TRBJ1-1): EAGVVQSPRYKIIEKKQPVAFWCNPISGHNTLYWYLQNLGQGPELLIRYENEEAVDDSQLPKDRFSAERLKGVDSTLKIQPAELGDSAVYLCASSLAGASTEAFFGQGTRLTVV.

This chain joins TRBV18 and TRBJ2-3, with a possible D match to TRBD2 (6 bases). CDR1 and CDR2 (germline): KGHSH, LQKENI. The CDR3 is 16 residues long. The germline V and J ends were trimmed by 2 bases and 2 bases, with 14 bases remaining between them. Here the CDR3 reads CASSPFTAGSTDTQYF. CDR3 nucleotide sequence: TGTGCCAGCTCACCATTCACGGCGGGATCCACAGATACGCAGTATTTT.

This chain connects TRBV19 to TRBJ2-4; D assignment may be TRBD1 or TRBD2 (6 bases each). CDR1 and CDR2 from the germline V gene are LNHDA and SQIVND (reference sequence). The V and J ends lost 2 bases and 4 bases respectively, with 9 bases between them. The CDR3 totals 14 residues. For the CDR3, the DNA is TGTGCCAGTAGTATAATAGGGGGGAAAAACATTCAGTACTTC. This codes for CASSIIGGKNIQYF.

The genes are TRBV9 and TRBJ1-1; 9 bases agree with TRBD1. The J segment lost 4 bases and the V segment lost 3 bases, leaving 7 bases of the junction unmatched. Looked up from germline, CDR1 is SGDLS and CDR2 is YYNGEE. The CDR3 totals 15 residues. CDR3 nucleotides: TGTGCCAGCAGCGCAATGGGACAGGGAGGCACTGAAGCTTTCTTT. Its protein product is CASSAMGQGGTEAFF.

This chain joins TRBV5-1 and TRBJ2-3; 12 bases align to TRBD2. The V gene's germline CDR1 is SGHRS and CDR2 YFSETQ. This CDR3 is built from 17 residues. The V segment lost 0 bases and the J segment 3 bases; nucleotides outside the gene matches: 5. The CDR3 DNA reads TGCGCCAGCAGCTTGGCCGCACTAGCGGGAGGTACAGATACGCAGTATTTT. Translated: CASSLAALAGGTDTQYF.

The rearrangement uses TRBV2 and TRBJ1-2; D might be TRBD1 (5 bases). The germline V and J ends were trimmed by 2 bases and 4 bases, with 17 bases remaining between them. This CDR3 is built from 16 residues. Germline loops: CDR1 SNHLY, CDR2 FYNNEI. CDR3 in amino acids: CASSEPGQGPFYGYTF. CDR3 nucleotides: TGTGCCAGCAGTGAACCAGGGCAGGGTCCGTTCTATGGCTACACCTTC.

The chain recombines TRBV7-9 with TRBJ2-5; D is uncertain. The germline V gene encodes CDR1 SEHNR and CDR2 FQNEAQ (reference sequence). Trimming removed 2 bases at V and 5 bases at J, with 3 bases between. The CDR3 loop spans 11 amino acids. Here the CDR3 reads CASSLSETQYF. The DNA for the CDR3 is TGTGCCAGCAGCTTATCCGAGACCCAGTACTTC.

The rearrangement uses TRBV7-2 and TRBJ2-7; no clear D. The CDR3 consists of 15 residues. Deletions cut 5 bases from V and 4 bases from J, with 18 bases between. CDR1 and CDR2 (germline): SGHTA, FQGNSA. The CDR3 DNA reads TGTGCCAGCAGCCCCCTGAGCGTCGCGGCGTACGAGCAGTACTTC. Protein: CASSPLSVAAYEQYF.

V is TRBV12-2 and J is TRBJ2-3; the DNA was not compared with TRBD2, the D call given in the table. TRBV12-2 is shown as a pseudogene. The length of the CDR3 is 16 residues. CDR3 sequence: CASRLKEGGETDTQYF. Written as DNA, the CDR3 is TGTGCAAGTCGCTTAAAAGAGGGAGGGGAGACAGATACGCAGTATTTT.